What follows is one T cell receptor beta chain and its context. Its antigen is as yet unknown. The sample comes from a study of T cell responses to AZD1222 COVID-19 vaccine. Study-wide results and limits: White British donors predominated, females outnumbered males, and clonal diversity was possibly underestimated.

The repertoire was sequenced with immunoSEQ multiplex PCR; TCRdb's copy has only in-frame clones and lacks some. The top ten clones hold about 5% of a sample with 130,000 to 150,000 clones, about 89% of them seen once. The material sequenced was peripheral blood, taken on day 0 of AZD1222 vaccination. This TCR came from an adult in good health.

The CDR3 DNA follows: TGTGCCAGCAGTTCCCAGGGTTACAATCAGCCCCAGCATTTT. Its protein product is CASSSQGYNQPQHF. This chain uses TRBV28 with TRBJ1-5, with D maybe TRBD1 (5 bases). CDR1 and CDR2 from the germline V gene are MDHEN and SYDVKM. CDR3 length: 14 residues. V lost 4 bases and J 3 bases, leaving 10 bases between the germline ends. Supplemented by reference TRBV28 and TRBJ1-5, the full variable domain reads DVKVTQSSRYLVKRTGEKVFLECVQDMDHENMFWYRQDPGLGLRLIYFSYDVKMKEKGDIPEGYSVSREKKERFSLILESASTNQTSMYLCASSSQGYNQPQHFGDGTRLSIL.